A selection of T cell receptor beta chains follows, all from one sample in a study of shared clonotypes between healthy human individuals. TCRdb keeps only in-frame clones here, not all; method: immunoSEQ multiplex PCR. The sample carries millions of clones, 93% recorded once. The sample taken for sequencing was naive CD8+ T cells from PBMCs. These receptors all stem from a man aged 18 to 30 in good health. Some clones in this sample may be carry-over from other donors' samples. The CDR3 runs from the conserved cysteine through the conserved F or W. A D gene is named only where the DNA matches it firmly. Some rows mark clone size as missing; the rest say once, few, many or name a class of expanded clone.

v_gene	d_gene	abundance	j_gene	CDR3nt	CDR3aa
TRBV7-8	NA	NA	TRBJ2-1	TGTGCCAGCAGCTCAGGCGGACCCTCCTACAATGAGCAGTTCTTC	CASSSGGPSYNEQFF
TRBV27	NA	NA	TRBJ2-2	TGTGCCAGCAGTAGTTGGACCGGGGAGCTGTTTTTT	CASSSWTGELFF
TRBV11-2	NA	NA	TRBJ2-3	TGTGCCAGCAGCCCTGGGACTGTACGCACAGATACGCAGTATTTT	CASSPGTVRTDTQYF
TRBV29-1	NA	NA	TRBJ2-4	TGCAGCGTTGATTCACCTGGTCAAGAAGGCATTCAGTACTTC	CSVDSPGQEGIQYF
TRBV7-9	TRBD1	NA	TRBJ2-3	TGTGCCAGCAGCCATAGGACAGGAGTCACAGATACGCAGTATTTT	CASSHRTGVTDTQYF
TRBV6-5	TRBD1	NA	TRBJ2-7	TGTGCCAGCAGACCCGGGACAGGGATCCACGAGCAGTACTTC	CASRPGTGIHEQYF
TRBV28	TRBD2	NA	TRBJ2-7	TGTGCCAGCACGGGGGGACACGAGCAGTACTTC	CASTGGHEQYF
TRBV11-2	TRBD1	NA	TRBJ1-2	TGTGCCAGCAGCTCAAGATCCGGGACAGGGGAAGCTAACTATGGCTACACCTTC	CASSSRSGTGEANYGYTF
TRBV7-9	NA	NA	TRBJ1-1	TGTGCCAGCAGCTTAGCAGGGGGGAGCACTGAAGCTTTCTTT	CASSLAGGSTEAFF
TRBV29-1	TRBD1	few	TRBJ1-1	TGCAGCGGCCTACAGGGGGGCCCTGAAGCTTTCTTT	CSGLQGGPEAFF
TRBV11-1	TRBD2	NA	TRBJ2-1	TGTGCCAGCAGCTTAGTACTAGCGAACAATGAGCAGTTCTTC	CASSLVLANNEQFF
TRBV25-1	NA	NA	TRBJ2-7	TGTGCCAGCAGTGAAACGAGCTCCTACGAGCAGTACTTC	CASSETSSYEQYF
TRBV27	TRBD2	NA	TRBJ2-7	TGTGCCAGCAGTTTATCGGGACTAATAACCGAGCAGTACTTC	CASSLSGLITEQYF
TRBV27	TRBD2	NA	TRBJ2-1	TGTGCCAGCTATCCTCAAATCGAGCGGGAGGGTAATGAGCAGTTCTTC	CASYPQIEREGNEQFF
TRBV15	NA	NA	TRBJ1-3	TGTGCCACCAGGGGCCGGACCAACACCATATATTTT	CATRGRTNTIYF
TRBV7-6	NA	NA	TRBJ1-1	TGTGCCAGCAGCTTAGCGCTAATGGGTGAAGCTTTCTTT	CASSLALMGEAFF
TRBV19	NA	NA	TRBJ2-5	TGTGCCAGTAGTAGCCCGAAGACCCAGTACTTC	CASSSPKTQYF
TRBV29-1	NA	NA	TRBJ1-1	TGCAGCGTTGCTGAGGGAATGAACACTGAAGCTTTCTTT	CSVAEGMNTEAFF
TRBV28	NA	NA	TRBJ1-2	TGTGCCAGCAGTTTCCGAGGGGGGTTGGGCTATGGCTACACCTTC	CASSFRGGLGYGYTF
TRBV7-7	NA	NA	TRBJ2-7	TGTGCCAGCTCACGGGATCTGTCCTACGAGCAGTACTTC	CASSRDLSYEQYF
TRBV4-1	NA	NA	TRBJ2-7	TGCGCCAGCAGCCAATCAGGGGGAGGCTCCTACGAGCAGTACTTC	CASSQSGGGSYEQYF
TRBV27	NA	NA	TRBJ2-5	TGTGCCAGCAGTTCCCTTGGGAGCGGATCTGGGGAGACCCAGTACTTC	CASSSLGSGSGETQYF
TRBV4-3	NA	NA	TRBJ2-1	TGCGCCAGCAGCCAAGGGTTGTACGGGGAAGGGAATGAGCAGTTCTTC	CASSQGLYGEGNEQFF
TRBV15	NA	NA	TRBJ2-5	TGTGCCACCAGCCCCCCCCCGGCCCGGGGTCAGGAGACCCAGTACTTC	CATSPPPARGQETQYF
TRBV6-5	TRBD1	NA	TRBJ1-1	TGTGCCAGCAGTTACTCGATTTCAGGGGGTAGCACTGAAGCTTTCTTT	CASSYSISGGSTEAFF
TRBV6-5	NA	NA	TRBJ2-3	TGTGCCAGCAGTTACACGGGGATACCGAGCACAGATACGCAGTATTTT	CASSYTGIPSTDTQYF
TRBV28	TRBD1	NA	TRBJ2-7	TGTGCCAGCAGTTTTGGGGGACAGGGCTACGAGCAGTACTTC	CASSFGGQGYEQYF
TRBV5-4	TRBD1	NA	TRBJ2-7	TGTGCCACCGAGGGGGCCGCAGGCCTAACCTACGAGCAGTACTTC	CATEGAAGLTYEQYF
TRBV7-9	TRBD1	NA	TRBJ1-4	TGTGCCAGCAGCTTAGCGGGACAGGGACATGAAAAACTGTTTTTT	CASSLAGQGHEKLFF
TRBV5-1	TRBD1	NA	TRBJ1-1	TGCGCCGCCCGACAGGGAGGGACGAACACTGAAGCTTTCTTT	CAARQGGTNTEAFF
TRBV29-1	NA	NA	TRBJ2-3	TGCAGCGCCCGGCCGGAGGACAGCAGCACAGATACGCAGTATTTT	CSARPEDSSTDTQYF
TRBV27	NA	NA	TRBJ2-7	TGTGCCAGCAGTTTTCGGTCAGGACGAACCTACGAGCAGTACTTC	CASSFRSGRTYEQYF
TRBV5-4	NA	NA	TRBJ1-5	TGTGCCAGCAGCTTGGCCGGTGGGGGGTACCAGCCCCAGCATTTT	CASSLAGGGYQPQHF
TRBV30	NA	few	TRBJ1-1	TGTGCCTGGGGAAGGAACACTGAAGCTTTCTTT	CAWGRNTEAFF
TRBV29-1	NA	NA	TRBJ2-5	TGCAGCGGCGTAGGAAGCGAGACCCAGTACTTC	CSGVGSETQYF
TRBV18	TRBD1	NA	TRBJ2-1	TGTGCCAGCCGTGACAGGGAATACAATGAGCAGTTCTTC	CASRDREYNEQFF
TRBV11-2	TRBD1	NA	TRBJ2-5	TGTGCCAGCAGCGATCCGGGACAGGGGGCTGGAGAGACCCAGTACTTC	CASSDPGQGAGETQYF
TRBV21-1	NA	once	TRBJ1-5	TGTGCCAGCAGCAAAGGATCGAATAGCAATCAGCCCCAGCATTTT	CASSKGSNSNQPQHF
TRBV13	NA	NA	TRBJ1-1	TGTGCCAGCAGCTTAGCACAGGGTGGGTACACTGAAGCTTTCTTT	CASSLAQGGYTEAFF
TRBV7-9	TRBD2	NA	TRBJ2-7	TGTGCCAGCAGCTCCGGGACTAGGTGGGAGCAGTACTTC	CASSSGTRWEQYF
TRBV28	NA	NA	TRBJ2-7	TGTGCCAGCAGTTTCATCGGATCTTCCTACGAGCAGTACTTC	CASSFIGSSYEQYF
TRBV19	TRBD2	NA	TRBJ2-1	TGTGCCAGTAGTAAAAGGGCTAGCGGGAGCATCGACAATGAGCAGTTCTTC	CASSKRASGSIDNEQFF
TRBV9	TRBD2	NA	TRBJ2-1	TGTGCCAGCAGCCCAGAGATGGAGCTAGCGGGAGGACGTGAGCAGTTCTTC	CASSPEMELAGGREQFF
TRBV19	NA	once	TRBJ2-5	TGTGCCAGTAGTATAGAAGGGGAGACCCAGTACTTC	CASSIEGETQYF
TRBV4-1	NA	NA	TRBJ1-3	TGCGCCAGCAGTCCCCTAGAATTCTCTGGAAACACCATATATTTT	CASSPLEFSGNTIYF
TRBV11-2	TRBD1	NA	TRBJ2-7	TGTGCCAGCAGCTTACTAGGACAGGGGGGAATCTACGAGCAGTACTTC	CASSLLGQGGIYEQYF
TRBV7-9	NA	NA	TRBJ1-1	TGTGCCAGCAGTCAGAGGACAGCGAACACTGAAGCTTTCTTT	CASSQRTANTEAFF
TRBV27	TRBD2	NA	TRBJ2-2	TGTGCCAGCAGTTTACCATCACTAGCGGGAGTACCCGGGGAGCTGTTTTTT	CASSLPSLAGVPGELFF